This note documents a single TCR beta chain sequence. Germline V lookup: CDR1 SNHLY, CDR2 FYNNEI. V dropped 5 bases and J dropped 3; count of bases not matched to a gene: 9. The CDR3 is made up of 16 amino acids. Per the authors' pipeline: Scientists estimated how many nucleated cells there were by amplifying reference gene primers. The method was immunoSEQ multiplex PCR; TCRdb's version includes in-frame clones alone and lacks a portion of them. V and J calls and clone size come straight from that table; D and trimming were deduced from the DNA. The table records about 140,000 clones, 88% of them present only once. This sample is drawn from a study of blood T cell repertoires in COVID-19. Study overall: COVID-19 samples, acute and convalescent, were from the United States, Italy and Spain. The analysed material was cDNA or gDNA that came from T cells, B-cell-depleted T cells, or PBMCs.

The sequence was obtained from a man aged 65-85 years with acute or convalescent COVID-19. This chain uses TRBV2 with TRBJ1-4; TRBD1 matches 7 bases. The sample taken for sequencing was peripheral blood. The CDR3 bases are TGTGCCAGCAGTTTGATGACAGGGTCAGCTAATGAAAAACTGTTTTTT. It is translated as CASSLMTGSANEKLFF.